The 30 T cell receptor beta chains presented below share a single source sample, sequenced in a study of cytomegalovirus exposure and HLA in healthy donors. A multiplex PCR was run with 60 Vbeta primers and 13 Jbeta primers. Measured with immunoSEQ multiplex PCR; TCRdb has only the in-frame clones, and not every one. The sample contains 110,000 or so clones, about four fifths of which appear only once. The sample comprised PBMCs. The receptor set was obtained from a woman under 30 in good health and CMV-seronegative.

The CDR3 loop is CASRYRGSTEAFF. The DNA for the CDR3 is TGTGCCAGCAGGTACAGGGGCAGCACTGAAGCTTTCTTT. The rearrangement links TRBV2 to TRBJ1-1, with TRBD1 identical over 7 bases. In germline, CDR1 is SNHLY, CDR2 FYNNEI. J gave up 4 bases and V 6 bases, and 5 bases lay outside the gene matches. The CDR3 is made up of 13 amino acids.

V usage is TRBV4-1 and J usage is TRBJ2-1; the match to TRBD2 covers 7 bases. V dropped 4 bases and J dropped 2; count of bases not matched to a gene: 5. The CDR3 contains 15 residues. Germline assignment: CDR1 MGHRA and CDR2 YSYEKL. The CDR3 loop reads CASSREGSPYNEQFF. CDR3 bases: TGCGCCAGCAGCCGGGAGGGGAGCCCCTACAATGAGCAGTTCTTC.

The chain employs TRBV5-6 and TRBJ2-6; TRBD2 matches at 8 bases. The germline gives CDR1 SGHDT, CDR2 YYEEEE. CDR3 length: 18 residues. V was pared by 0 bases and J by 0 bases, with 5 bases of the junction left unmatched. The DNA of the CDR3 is TGTGCCAGCAGCTTGGGCGGGGGGCTCCTCTCTGGGGCCAACGTCCTGACTTTC. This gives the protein CASSLGGGLLSGANVLTF.

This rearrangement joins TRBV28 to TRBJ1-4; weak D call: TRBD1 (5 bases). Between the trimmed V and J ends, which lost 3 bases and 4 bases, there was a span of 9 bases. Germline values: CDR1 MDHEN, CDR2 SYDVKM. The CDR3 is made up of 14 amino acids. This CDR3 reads CASSFGQGNEKLFF. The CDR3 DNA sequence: TGTGCCAGCAGTTTTGGGCAGGGTAATGAAAAACTGTTTTTT.

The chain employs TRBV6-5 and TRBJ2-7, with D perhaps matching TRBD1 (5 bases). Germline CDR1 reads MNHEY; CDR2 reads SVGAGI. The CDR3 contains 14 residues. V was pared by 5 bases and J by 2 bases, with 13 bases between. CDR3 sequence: CASSASQGTYEQYF. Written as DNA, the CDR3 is TGTGCCAGCAGTGCAAGTCAGGGCACCTACGAGCAGTACTTC.

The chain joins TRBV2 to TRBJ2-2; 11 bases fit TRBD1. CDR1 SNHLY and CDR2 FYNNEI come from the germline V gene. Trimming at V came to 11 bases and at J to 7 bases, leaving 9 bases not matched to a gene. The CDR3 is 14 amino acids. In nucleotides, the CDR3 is TGTGCCGCGTCCCGGGACAGGGGGTTCGGGGAGCTGTTTTTT. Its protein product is CAASRDRGFGELFF.

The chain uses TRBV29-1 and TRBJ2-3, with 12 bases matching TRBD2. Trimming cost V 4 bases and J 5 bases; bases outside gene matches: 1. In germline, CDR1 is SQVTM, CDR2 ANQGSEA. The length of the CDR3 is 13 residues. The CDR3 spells CSVASGRVDTQYF. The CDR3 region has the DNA TGCAGCGTTGCTAGCGGGAGGGTAGATACGCAGTATTTT.

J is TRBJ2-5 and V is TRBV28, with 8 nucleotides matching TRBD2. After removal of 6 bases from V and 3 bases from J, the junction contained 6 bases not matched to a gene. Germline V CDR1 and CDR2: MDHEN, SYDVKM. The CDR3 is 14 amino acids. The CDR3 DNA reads TGTGCCAGCAGCCGGACTAGCCGCAAAGAGACCCAGTACTTC. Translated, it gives CASSRTSRKETQYF. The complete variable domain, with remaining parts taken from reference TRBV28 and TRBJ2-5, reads DVKVTQSSRYLVKRTGEKVFLECVQDMDHENMFWYRQDPGLGLRLIYFSYDVKMKEKGDIPEGYSVSREKKERFSLILESASTNQTSMYLCASSRTSRKETQYFGPGTRLLVL.

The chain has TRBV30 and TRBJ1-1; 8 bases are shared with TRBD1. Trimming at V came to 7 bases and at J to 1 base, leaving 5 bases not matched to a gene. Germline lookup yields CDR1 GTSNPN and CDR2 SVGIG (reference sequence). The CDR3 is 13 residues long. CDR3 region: CASSDRGNTEAFF. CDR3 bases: TGTGCCTCGTCCGACAGGGGGAACACTGAAGCTTTCTTT.

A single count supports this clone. CDR3 region: CASSFWDILNQPQHF. CDR3 nucleotide sequence: TGTGCCAGCAGCTTCTGGGACATCCTAAATCAGCCCCAGCATTTT. The rearrangement joins TRBV5-6 to TRBJ1-5; D possibly corresponds to TRBD1 (6 bases). The CDR3 runs 15 residues. The V gene's germline CDR1 is SGHDT and CDR2 YYEEEE. V was cut by 2 bases and J by 4 bases, with 13 bases left in between.

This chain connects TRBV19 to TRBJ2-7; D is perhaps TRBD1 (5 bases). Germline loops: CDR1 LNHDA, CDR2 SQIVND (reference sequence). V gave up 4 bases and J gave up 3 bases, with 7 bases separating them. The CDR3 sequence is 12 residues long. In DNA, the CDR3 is TGTGCCAGTAGTAGCGACAGCTACGAGCAGTACTTC. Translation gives CASSSDSYEQYF.

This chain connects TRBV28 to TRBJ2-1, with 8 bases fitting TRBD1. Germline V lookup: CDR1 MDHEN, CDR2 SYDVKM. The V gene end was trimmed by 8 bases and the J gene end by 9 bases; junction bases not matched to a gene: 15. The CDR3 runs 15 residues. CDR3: CASRRTGTGSGEQFF. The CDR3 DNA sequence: TGTGCCAGCCGAAGGACGGGGACAGGCTCCGGTGAGCAGTTCTTC. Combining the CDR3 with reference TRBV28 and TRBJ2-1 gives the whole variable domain DVKVTQSSRYLVKRTGEKVFLECVQDMDHENMFWYRQDPGLGLRLIYFSYDVKMKEKGDIPEGYSVSREKKERFSLILESASTNQTSMYLCASRRTGTGSGEQFFGPGTRLTVL.

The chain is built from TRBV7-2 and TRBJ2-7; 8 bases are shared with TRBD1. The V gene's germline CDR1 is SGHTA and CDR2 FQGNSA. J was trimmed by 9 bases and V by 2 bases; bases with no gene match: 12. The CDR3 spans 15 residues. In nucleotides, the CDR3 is TGTGCCAGCAGCTTAAGACGGGGGACAGGTCTGCGGCAGTACGTC. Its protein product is CASSLRRGTGLRQYV.

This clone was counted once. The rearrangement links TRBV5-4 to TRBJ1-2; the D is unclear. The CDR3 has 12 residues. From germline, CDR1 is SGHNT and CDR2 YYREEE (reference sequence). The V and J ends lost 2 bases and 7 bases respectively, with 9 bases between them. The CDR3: CASSFFGLGYTF. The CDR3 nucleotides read TGTGCCAGCAGCTTCTTTGGGCTTGGCTACACCTTC.

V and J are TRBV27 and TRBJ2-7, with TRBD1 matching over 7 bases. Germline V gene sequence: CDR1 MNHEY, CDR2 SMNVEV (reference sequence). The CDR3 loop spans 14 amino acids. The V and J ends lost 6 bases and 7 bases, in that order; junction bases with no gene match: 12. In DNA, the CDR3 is TGTGCCAGCAGGTCTAGAGGGGGCCCCGTGGAGCAGTACGTC. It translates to CASRSRGGPVEQYV.

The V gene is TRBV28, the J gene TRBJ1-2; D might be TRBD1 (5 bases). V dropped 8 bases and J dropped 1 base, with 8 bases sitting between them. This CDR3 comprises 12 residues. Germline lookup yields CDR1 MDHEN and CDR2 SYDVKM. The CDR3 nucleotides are TGTGCCAGCGGGGGACTTAACTATGGCTACACCTTC. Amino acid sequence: CASGGLNYGYTF.

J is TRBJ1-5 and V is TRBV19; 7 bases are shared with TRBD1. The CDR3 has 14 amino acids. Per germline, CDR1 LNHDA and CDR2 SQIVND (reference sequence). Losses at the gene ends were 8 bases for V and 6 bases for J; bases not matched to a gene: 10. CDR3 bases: TGTGCCAGTGGCTCGTCAGGGGGAGGTCAGCCCCAGCATTTT. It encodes CASGSSGGGQPQHF.

The CDR3 DNA sequence: TGTGCCAGTAGTATAGATGAATCCACTAGCTACGAGCAGTACTTC. This codes for CASSIDESTSYEQYF. The rearrangement links TRBV19 to TRBJ2-7; tentative D call: TRBD2 (5 bases). The CDR3 sequence is 15 residues long. V shed 0 bases and J shed 3 bases, with 12 bases lying between them. Germline V gives CDR1 LNHDA, CDR2 SQIVND (reference sequence). Full variable domain (remainder filled in from reference TRBV19 and TRBJ2-7): DGGITQSPKYLFRKEGQNVTLSCEQNLNHDAMYWYRQDPGQGLRLIYYSQIVNDFQKGDIAEGYSVSREKKESFPLTVTSAQKNPTAFYLCASSIDESTSYEQYFGPGTRLTVT.

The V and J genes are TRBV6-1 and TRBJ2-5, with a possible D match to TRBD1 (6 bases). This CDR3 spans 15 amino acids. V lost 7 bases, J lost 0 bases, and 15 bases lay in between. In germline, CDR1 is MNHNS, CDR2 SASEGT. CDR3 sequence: CASIVGTRYQETQYF. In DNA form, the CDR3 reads TGTGCCAGCATAGTCGGGACACGATACCAAGAGACCCAGTACTTC.

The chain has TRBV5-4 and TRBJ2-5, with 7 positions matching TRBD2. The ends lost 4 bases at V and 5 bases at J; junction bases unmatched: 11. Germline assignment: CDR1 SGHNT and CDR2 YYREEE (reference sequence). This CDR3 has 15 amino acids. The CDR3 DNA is TGTGCCAGCAGCCCACGGGTGGGGGGGACGGAGACCCAGTACTTC. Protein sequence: CASSPRVGGTETQYF.

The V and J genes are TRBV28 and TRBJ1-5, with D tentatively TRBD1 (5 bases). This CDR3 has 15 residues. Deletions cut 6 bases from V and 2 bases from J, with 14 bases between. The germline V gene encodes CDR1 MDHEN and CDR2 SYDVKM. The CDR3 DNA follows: TGTGCCAGCAGCCCGGGTCGGGGGGGCAATCAGCCCCAGCATTTT. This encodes CASSPGRGGNQPQHF.

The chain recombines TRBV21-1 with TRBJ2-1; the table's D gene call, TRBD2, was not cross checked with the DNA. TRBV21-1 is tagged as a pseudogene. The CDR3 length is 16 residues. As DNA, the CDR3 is TGTGCCAGCAGCAAAGGAGCGGAGAACTCCTACAATGAGCAGTTCTTC. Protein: CASSKGAENSYNEQFF.

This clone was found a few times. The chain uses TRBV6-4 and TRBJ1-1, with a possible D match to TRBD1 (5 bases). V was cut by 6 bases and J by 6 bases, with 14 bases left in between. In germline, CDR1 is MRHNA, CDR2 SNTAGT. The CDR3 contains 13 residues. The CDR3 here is CASRGEGRSEAFF. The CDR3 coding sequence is TGTGCCAGCAGGGGGGAGGGTCGCTCTGAAGCTTTCTTT.

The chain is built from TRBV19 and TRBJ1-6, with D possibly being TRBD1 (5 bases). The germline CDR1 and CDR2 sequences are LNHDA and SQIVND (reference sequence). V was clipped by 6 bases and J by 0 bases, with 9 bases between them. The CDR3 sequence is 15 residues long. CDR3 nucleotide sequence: TGTGCCAGTAGCCCCGACAGCTCCTATAATTCACCCCTCCACTTT. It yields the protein CASSPDSSYNSPLHF. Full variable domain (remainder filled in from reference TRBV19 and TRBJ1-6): DGGITQSPKYLFRKEGQNVTLSCEQNLNHDAMYWYRQDPGQGLRLIYYSQIVNDFQKGDIAEGYSVSREKKESFPLTVTSAQKNPTAFYLCASSPDSSYNSPLHFGNGTRLTVT.

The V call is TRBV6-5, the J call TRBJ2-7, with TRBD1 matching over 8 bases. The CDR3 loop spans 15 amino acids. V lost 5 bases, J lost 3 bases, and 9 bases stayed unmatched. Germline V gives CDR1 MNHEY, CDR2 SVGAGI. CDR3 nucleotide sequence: TGTGCCAGCAGTCTACGGACAGGGTTATTCTACGAGCAGTACTTC. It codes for CASSLRTGLFYEQYF.

CDR3 amino acids: CASSPGGGRTEAFF. CDR3 DNA sequence: TGTGCCAGCTCACCAGGGGGGGGAAGGACTGAAGCTTTCTTT. This chain links TRBV18 with TRBJ1-1, with D possibly matching TRBD1 (5 bases). Germline CDR1 KGHSH, CDR2 LQKENI. The CDR3 has 14 amino acids. Trimming shortened V by 2 bases and J by 5 bases, and 12 bases separated the two germline ends. Using reference TRBV18 and TRBJ1-1 for the parts outside the CDR3, the full variable domain is NAGVMQNPRHLVRRRGQEARLRCSPMKGHSHVYWYRQLPEEGLKFMVYLQKENIIDESGMPKERFSAEFPKEGPSILRIQQVVRGDSAAYFCASSPGGGRTEAFFGQGTRLTVV.

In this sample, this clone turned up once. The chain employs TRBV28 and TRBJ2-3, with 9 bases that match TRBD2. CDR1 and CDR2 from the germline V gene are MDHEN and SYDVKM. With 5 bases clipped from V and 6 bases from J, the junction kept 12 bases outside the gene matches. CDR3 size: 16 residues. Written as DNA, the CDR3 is TGTGCCAGCAGTGGTCCTAGCGGGGCCAAGGGGGATACGCAGTATTTT. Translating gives CASSGPSGAKGDTQYF.

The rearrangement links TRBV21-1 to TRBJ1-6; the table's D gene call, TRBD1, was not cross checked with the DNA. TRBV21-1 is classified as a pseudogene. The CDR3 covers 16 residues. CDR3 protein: CASSKVKDRGNSPLHF. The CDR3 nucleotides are TGTGCCAGCAGCAAAGTTAAAGACAGGGGGAATTCGCCCCTCCACTTT.

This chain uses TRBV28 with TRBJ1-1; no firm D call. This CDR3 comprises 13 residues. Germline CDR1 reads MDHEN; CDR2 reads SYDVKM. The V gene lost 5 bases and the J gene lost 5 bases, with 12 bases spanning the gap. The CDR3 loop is CASSRYSRTEAFF. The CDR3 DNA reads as TGTGCCAGCAGTCGCTACTCCAGGACTGAAGCTTTCTTT.

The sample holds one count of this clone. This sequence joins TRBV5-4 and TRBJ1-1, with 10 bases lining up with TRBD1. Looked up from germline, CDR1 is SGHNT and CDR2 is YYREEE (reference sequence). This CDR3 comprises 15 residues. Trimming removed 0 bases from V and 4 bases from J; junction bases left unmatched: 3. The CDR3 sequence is CASSLARTGGTEAFF. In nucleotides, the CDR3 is TGTGCCAGCAGCTTGGCCCGGACAGGGGGCACTGAAGCTTTCTTT.